The 26 T cell receptor beta chains in this list originate from one sample, sequenced in a study of blood T cell repertoires in COVID-19. Assay used: immunoSEQ multiplex PCR; TCRdb lists only in-frame clones, some missing. The sample contains approximately 170,000 clones, about 85% of which appear only once. The material sequenced was PBMCs or T cells enriched from blood (not recorded which). These receptors were obtained from a woman aged 50 to 60 who had recovered from COVID-19.

This chain connects TRBV7-9 to TRBJ2-1; tentative D call: TRBD1 (6 bases). Trimming removed 1 base from V and 0 bases from J, with 10 bases in between. CDR3 length: 16 residues. Germline CDR1 and CDR2: SEHNR and FQNEAQ (reference sequence). As DNA, the CDR3 is TGTGCCAGCAGCTTAGGGCAGGGGCCCTCCTACAATGAGCAGTTCTTC. The encoded protein is CASSLGQGPSYNEQFF.

The chain combines TRBV20-1 with TRBJ1-2, with TRBD1 matching 7 bases. After removal of 3 bases from V and 0 bases from J, the junction contained 13 bases not matched to a gene. This CDR3 is 17 amino acids long. CDR1 DFQATT and CDR2 SNEGSKA come from the germline V gene (reference sequence). CDR3 in amino acids: CSASGRPEGASNYGYTF. The DNA of the CDR3 is TGCAGTGCTAGTGGGCGGCCGGAGGGGGCCTCTAACTATGGCTACACCTTC.

The table lists this clone with a few counts. The rearrangement uses TRBV7-2 and TRBJ2-5; D uncertain. Germline CDR1 and CDR2: SGHTA and FQGNSA. Between the trimmed V and J ends, which lost 5 bases and 5 bases, there was a span of 6 bases. CDR3 length equals 11 residues. The CDR3 sequence: CASSLWETQYF. CDR3 bases: TGTGCCAGCAGCCTATGGGAGACCCAGTACTTC.

The rearrangement uses TRBV21-1 and TRBJ1-1. TRBV21-1 is designated a pseudogene. This CDR3 spans 17 amino acids. The CDR3 loop is CASSKVGVEGWFTEAFF. The CDR3 DNA follows: TGTGCCAGCAGCAAAGTCGGGGTGGAGGGGTGGTTCACTGAAGCTTTCTTT.

The V and J genes are TRBV5-1 and TRBJ2-1; no firm D call. CDR3 length: 12 amino acids. CDR1 and CDR2 (germline): SGHRS, YFSETQ. Trimming took off 0 bases at V and 10 bases at J, with 8 bases between the two ends. The CDR3 is CASSLGAAEQFF. The CDR3 DNA follows: TGCGCCAGCAGCTTGGGCGCGGCGGAGCAGTTCTTC.

The chain couples TRBV7-2 to TRBJ2-4, with D perhaps matching TRBD1 (6 bases). V shed 6 bases and J shed 1 base, with 16 bases lying between them. The CDR3 consists of 16 residues. Germline values: CDR1 SGHTA, CDR2 FQGNSA. The DNA for the CDR3 is TGTGCCAGCAGTCCGTCTGGGGGCTGGGCCAAAAACATTCAGTACTTC. The encoded protein is CASSPSGGWAKNIQYF.

V and J are TRBV28 and TRBJ2-1, with 10 bases lining up with TRBD2. The CDR3 sequence is 15 residues long. With V trimmed by 6 bases and J by 5 bases, 7 bases remained unmatched. Germline CDR1 and CDR2: MDHEN and SYDVKM. CDR3 amino acids: CASSARLAGHNEQFF. DNA of the CDR3: TGTGCCAGCAGCGCTAGACTAGCGGGTCACAATGAGCAGTTCTTC.

V and J are TRBV6-5 and TRBJ2-7; D is possibly TRBD1 (7 bases). There are 13 residues in the CDR3. The germline gives CDR1 MNHEY, CDR2 SVGAGI. The ends were cut back, 9 bases at V and 4 bases at J, with 16 bases in the middle. The chain's CDR3 is CARRGTECYEQYF. In DNA, the CDR3 is TGTGCCAGACGCGGGACAGAATGTTACGAGCAGTACTTC.

The V and J genes are TRBV28 and TRBJ2-7; weak D call: TRBD1 (6 bases). CDR1 is MDHEN and CDR2 is SYDVKM in the germline V gene. V was cut by 7 bases and J by 3 bases, with 16 bases left in between. The CDR3 runs 14 residues. This CDR3 reads CASIRDRNLYEQYF. In DNA form, the CDR3 reads TGTGCCAGCATTCGAGACAGGAACCTCTACGAGCAGTACTTC. The entire variable domain, with the rest obtained from reference TRBV28 and TRBJ2-7, is as follows: DVKVTQSSRYLVKRTGEKVFLECVQDMDHENMFWYRQDPGLGLRLIYFSYDVKMKEKGDIPEGYSVSREKKERFSLILESASTNQTSMYLCASIRDRNLYEQYFGPGTRLTVT.

The V call is TRBV9, the J call TRBJ2-5, with 10 positions matching TRBD1. The J segment lost 4 bases and the V segment lost 6 bases, leaving 12 bases of the junction unmatched. The CDR3 covers 16 residues. Germline CDR1 SGDLS, CDR2 YYNGEE. The CDR3 DNA sequence: TGTGCCAGCACGAGAGCAGGCGGACAGGGGGGAGAGACCCAGTACTTC. It encodes CASTRAGGQGGETQYF.

V is TRBV3-1 (or the pseudogene TRBV3-2) and J is TRBJ1-4; tentatively, D is TRBD1 (6 bases). Trimming took 3 bases from V and 8 from J, leaving 10 bases between them. The germline V gene has CDR1 LGHDT and CDR2 YNNKEL (reference sequence). The CDR3 sequence is 13 residues long. CDR3 nucleotides: TGTGCCAGCAGCCAGGCAGGGGTCGAAAAACTGTTTTTT. This gives the protein CASSQAGVEKLFF.

The CDR3 DNA reads as TGCGCCAGCAGCTTAAGGGGCCAGGGGAGGGGTGAAGCTTTCTTT. Translation gives CASSLRGQGRGEAFF. V gene TRBV5-1 combines with J gene TRBJ1-1, with a weak D call TRBD1 (6 bases). Trimming removed 2 bases at V and 7 bases at J, with 18 bases between. The CDR3 contains 15 residues. The germline gives CDR1 SGHRS, CDR2 YFSETQ.

This rearrangement joins TRBV7-2 to TRBJ2-7; TRBD2 matches 10 bases. V lost 2 bases and J lost 4; bases outside the gene matches: 11. This CDR3 is built from 17 residues. Germline CDR1 and CDR2: SGHTA and FQGNSA. CDR3 sequence reads: CASSLQRGGLVPYEQYF. As DNA, the CDR3 is TGTGCCAGCAGCTTACAGCGGGGGGGTTTGGTCCCATACGAGCAGTACTTC.

The chain uses TRBV9 and TRBJ1-4; no definite D call. Germline assignment: CDR1 SGDLS and CDR2 YYNGEE. V was pared by 0 bases and J by 0 bases, with 9 bases between. This CDR3 comprises 16 residues. CDR3 sequence: CASSVGPSATNEKLFF. CDR3 bases: TGTGCCAGCAGCGTAGGGCCGAGCGCAACTAATGAAAAACTGTTTTTT.

The CDR3 sequence: CASSLVGGAGGELFF. CDR3 DNA: TGTGCCAGCAGCTTAGTAGGGGGCGCGGGCGGGGAGCTGTTTTTT. The V and J genes are TRBV7-6 and TRBJ2-2; 7 bases fit TRBD1. J gave up 7 bases and V 1 base, and 6 bases lay outside the gene matches. CDR3 length: 15 residues. Per the germline V gene, CDR1 is SGHVS and CDR2 is FNYEAQ.

The chain combines TRBV6-5 with TRBJ1-5; 7 bases match TRBD1. The CDR3 sequence is 15 residues long. Trimming took 5 bases from V and 2 from J; bases not matched to a gene: 6. The germline gives CDR1 MNHEY, CDR2 SVGAGI. The CDR3 here is CASSPLGQGNQPQHF. The CDR3 DNA follows: TGTGCCAGCAGTCCGCTTGGACAGGGCAATCAGCCCCAGCATTTT.

V gene TRBV7-9 combines with J gene TRBJ2-7; 12 positions agree with TRBD2. In germline, CDR1 is SEHNR, CDR2 FQNEAQ (reference sequence). Unmatched junction bases numbered 3, after V lost 1 base and J lost 5 bases. The CDR3 consists of 15 residues. The CDR3 sequence: CASSLGTSGTDEQYF. The CDR3 bases are TGTGCCAGCAGCTTAGGGACTAGCGGGACCGACGAGCAGTACTTC.

V is TRBV9 and J is TRBJ2-3; 14 nucleotides match TRBD2. CDR3 length: 18 residues. Germline loops: CDR1 SGDLS, CDR2 YYNGEE. V lost 3 bases, J lost 0 bases, and 6 bases stayed unmatched. CDR3 amino acids: CASSGLAGGFASTDTQYF. The CDR3, as DNA: TGTGCCAGCAGCGGACTAGCGGGGGGGTTCGCTAGCACAGATACGCAGTATTTT. The entire variable domain, with the rest obtained from reference TRBV9 and TRBJ2-3, is as follows: DSGVTQTPKHLITATGQRVTLRCSPRSGDLSVYWYQQSLDQGLQFLIQYYNGEERAKGNILERFSAQQFPDLHSELNLSSLELGDSALYFCASSGLAGGFASTDTQYFGPGTRLTVL.

The chain is built from TRBV12-3 or TRBV12-4 and TRBJ1-5, with TRBD1 as a possible D gene (5 bases). The V end was cut by 7 bases, the J end by 9 bases, with 16 bases between. This CDR3 spans 13 amino acids. DNA for the CDR3: TGTGCCAGCACCTCCGACAGCCCTCGGCCCCAGCATTTT. Translating it yields CASTSDSPRPQHF.

The J gene is TRBJ2-1, the V gene TRBV7-3, with D possibly TRBD1 on 6 matching bases. CDR1 SGHTA and CDR2 FQGTGA come from the germline V gene. The CDR3 is 13 residues long. Deletions cut 6 bases from V and 9 bases from J, with 15 bases between. The CDR3 reads CASSRIQGGEQFF. CDR3 coding DNA: TGTGCCAGCAGTCGGATACAGGGCGGTGAGCAGTTCTTC.

J is TRBJ2-2 and V is TRBV4-2; 14 nucleotides match TRBD2. V gave up 4 bases and J gave up 2 bases; unmatched junction bases: 9. CDR3 size: 19 residues. The germline gives CDR1 LGHNA, CDR2 YNFKEQ. CDR3 DNA sequence: TGTGCCAGCAGCCGCCAGCCGGGACTAGCGGGGGTAAACACCGGGGAGCTGTTTTTT. Its translation: CASSRQPGLAGVNTGELFF.

This sequence joins TRBV2 and TRBJ2-4; 9 positions agree with TRBD2. The germline V gene encodes CDR1 SNHLY and CDR2 FYNNEI. The V gene end was trimmed by 8 bases and the J gene end by 5 bases; junction bases not matched to a gene: 10. CDR3 size: 15 residues. CDR3 bases: TGTGCCAGCGGCGCGGGGGGGCGGGTACAAAACATTCAGTACTTC. Translation: CASGAGGRVQNIQYF. Based on the CDR3 plus reference TRBV2 and TRBJ2-4, the full variable domain is EPEVTQTPSHQVTQMGQEVILRCVPISNHLYFYWYRQILGQKVEFLVSFYNNEISEKSEIFDDQFSVERPDGSNFTLKIRSTKLEDSAMYFCASGAGGRVQNIQYFGAGTRLSVL.

This clone was seen repeatedly, ten times or more. The chain employs TRBV7-9 and TRBJ1-1; 7 bases match TRBD1. The CDR3 consists of 13 residues. Per germline, CDR1 SEHNR and CDR2 FQNEAQ (reference sequence). Unmatched junction bases numbered 4, after V lost 5 bases and J lost 4 bases. CDR3: CASSEQGPTEAFF. As DNA, the CDR3 is TGTGCCAGCAGCGAACAGGGGCCCACTGAAGCTTTCTTT.

The V gene is TRBV12-3 or TRBV12-4, the J gene TRBJ2-7; 7 bases fit TRBD2. J lost 12 bases, V lost 4 bases, and 12 bases had no gene match. CDR3 length: 13 amino acids. The DNA of the CDR3 is TGTGCCAGCAGTTCTGGTAGCGGGCTCCAAGCGTACTTC. Translated: CASSSGSGLQAYF.

The CDR3 DNA is TGTGCCAGCAGTTCGACCCGTTGGGCGGGTACGCAGTATTTT. This sequence encodes CASSSTRWAGTQYF. The chain links TRBV27 to TRBJ2-3; maybe TRBD2 (5 bases). The CDR3 consists of 14 residues. Between the trimmed V and J ends, which lost 4 bases and 8 bases, there was a span of 16 bases. Germline values: CDR1 MNHEY, CDR2 SMNVEV (reference sequence).

The chain is built from TRBV6-2 or TRBV6-3 and TRBJ1-2; TRBD1 is a possible D gene (6 bases). Germline V gene sequence: CDR1 MNHEY, CDR2 SVGEGT. The CDR3 runs 15 residues. With 2 bases removed from V and 3 bases from J, the gap between germline ends came to 13 bases. DNA for the CDR3: TGTGCCAGCAGTTACCCATACGCAGGGGACTATGGCTACACCTTC. Translation: CASSYPYAGDYGYTF.